Sequencing of this T cell receptor beta chain was carried out in a study of T cell responses to AZD1222 COVID-19 vaccine. Assay: immunoSEQ multiplex PCR; the TCRdb copy retains only in-frame clones and omits some. The sample holds 100,000 or so clones, about 86% seen once. Trimming at V came to 5 bases and at J to 9 bases, leaving 17 bases not matched to a gene. There are 17 residues in the CDR3. In germline, CDR1 is SEHNR, CDR2 FQNEAQ (reference sequence). Worth noting for this clone: Antigen: not known.

Points from the study as a whole: The CD4 TCRs associated with vaccination extended across spike and predominated at 160-218 and 743-854.

The chain carries TRBV7-9 and TRBJ2-1, with 9 bases that match TRBD2. The sample here was peripheral blood, taken on day 0 of AZD1222 vaccination. The TCR comes from an adult in good health. The CDR3 is CASSPRGAGGPLSEQFF. The CDR3, as DNA: TGTGCCAGCAGCCCTCGAGGAGCGGGAGGCCCTTTGAGTGAGCAGTTCTTC.